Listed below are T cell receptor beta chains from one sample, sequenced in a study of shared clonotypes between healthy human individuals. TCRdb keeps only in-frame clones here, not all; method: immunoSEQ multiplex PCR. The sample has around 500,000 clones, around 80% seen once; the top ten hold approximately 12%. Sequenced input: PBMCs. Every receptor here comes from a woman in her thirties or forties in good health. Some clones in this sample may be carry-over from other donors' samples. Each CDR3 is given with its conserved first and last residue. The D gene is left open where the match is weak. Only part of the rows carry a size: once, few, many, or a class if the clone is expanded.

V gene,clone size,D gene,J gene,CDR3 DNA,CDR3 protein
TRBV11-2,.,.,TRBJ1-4,TGTGCCAGCAGCTTAGGGGCTTCGGCAACTAATGAAAAACTGTTTTTT,CASSLGASATNEKLFF
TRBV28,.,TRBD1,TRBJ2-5,TGTGCCAGCAGTTTATATACAGGGGCGGAGACCCAGTACTTC,CASSLYTGAETQYF
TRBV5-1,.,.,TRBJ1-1,TGCGCCAGCAGCCAAGACCAGGCCCTTTACACTGAAGCTTTCTTT,CASSQDQALYTEAFF
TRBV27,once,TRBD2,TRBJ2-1,TGTGCCAGCAGTGGACTAGTCGGGGAGGGCCGGTATAATCCGTTCTTC,CASSGLVGEGRYNPFF
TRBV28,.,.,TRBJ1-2,TGTGCCAGCAGTTTTTGGGGAGGTGATGGCTACACCTTC,CASSFWGGDGYTF
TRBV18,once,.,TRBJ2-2,TGTGCCAGCTCACCCAGACAGGTCGCGAACACCGGGGAGCTGTTTTTT,CASSPRQVANTGELFF
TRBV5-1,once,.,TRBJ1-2,TGCGCCAGCAGCTTAGACAGCCTCTATGGCTACACCTTC,CASSLDSLYGYTF
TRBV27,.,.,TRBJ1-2,TGTGCCAACCACCTCCCCCGGGCAGGGCCTCATACCATCTATAACTATGGCTACACCTTC,CANHLPRAGPHTIYNYGYTF
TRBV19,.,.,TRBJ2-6,TGTGCCAGTAGTATAACTCGTTCTGGGGCCAACGTCCTGACTTTC,CASSITRSGANVLTF
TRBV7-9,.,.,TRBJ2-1,TGTGCCAGCAGCTTAGTGGACAGAAATGAGCAGTTCTTC,CASSLVDRNEQFF